This T cell receptor (beta chain) was sequenced in a study of blood T cell repertoires in COVID-19. Looking at the study overall: T cells, B-cell-depleted T cells, or PBMCs provided the cDNA or gDNA that served as material.

In the authors' workflow: Quantification of nucleated cells was approximated via reference gene primer amplification. Measured with immunoSEQ multiplex PCR; TCRdb has only the in-frame clones, and not every one. V, J and clone size reflect that table, while D and trimming were determined from the DNA. The top ten hold more than 3.5% of the sample, which has more than 100,000 clones, about 90% seen once. The sequence came from a woman aged 55 to 70 with acute or convalescent COVID-19. Material for sequencing was peripheral blood.

Written as DNA, the CDR3 is TGTGCCAGCAGTGAACTCCAGGGAGGGCGCGGGGAGACCCAGTACTTC. It yields the protein CASSELQGGRGETQYF. The genes are TRBV6-1 and TRBJ2-5; 7 nucleotides align to TRBD2. With 2 bases clipped from V and 5 bases from J, the junction kept 11 bases outside the gene matches. Germline CDR1 MNHNS, CDR2 SASEGT. This CDR3 is 16 amino acids long.